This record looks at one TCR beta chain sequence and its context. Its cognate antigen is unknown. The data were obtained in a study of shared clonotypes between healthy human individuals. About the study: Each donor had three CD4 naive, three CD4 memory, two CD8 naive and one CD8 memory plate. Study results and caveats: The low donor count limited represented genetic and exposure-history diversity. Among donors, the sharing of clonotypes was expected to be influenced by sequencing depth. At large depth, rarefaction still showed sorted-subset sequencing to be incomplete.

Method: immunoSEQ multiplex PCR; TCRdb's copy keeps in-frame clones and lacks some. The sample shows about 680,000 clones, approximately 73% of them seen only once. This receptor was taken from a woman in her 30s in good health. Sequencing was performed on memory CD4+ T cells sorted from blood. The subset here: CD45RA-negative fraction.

In DNA, the CDR3 is TGCGCCAGCAGCTTAACTAGCGGGAGAGCCTACAATGAGCAGTTCTTC. Residues: CASSLTSGRAYNEQFF. V is TRBV4-1 and J is TRBJ2-1; 11 positions agree with TRBD2. The CDR3 sequence is 16 residues long. The J segment lost 2 bases and the V segment lost 5 bases, leaving 5 bases of the junction unmatched. Germline lookup yields CDR1 MGHRA and CDR2 YSYEKL.